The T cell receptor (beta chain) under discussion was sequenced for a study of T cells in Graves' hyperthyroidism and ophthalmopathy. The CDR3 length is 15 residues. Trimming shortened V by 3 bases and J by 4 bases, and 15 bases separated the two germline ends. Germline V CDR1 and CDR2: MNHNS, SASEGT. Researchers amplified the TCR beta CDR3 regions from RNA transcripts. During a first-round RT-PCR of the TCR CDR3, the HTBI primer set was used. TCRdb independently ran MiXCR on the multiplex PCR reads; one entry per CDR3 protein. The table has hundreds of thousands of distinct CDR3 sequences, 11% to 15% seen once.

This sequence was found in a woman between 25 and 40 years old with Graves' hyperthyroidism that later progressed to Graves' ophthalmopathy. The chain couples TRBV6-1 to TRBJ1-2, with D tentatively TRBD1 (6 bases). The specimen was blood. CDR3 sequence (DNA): TGTGCCAGCAGTGATCGCGGGGGCCCCGTCTATGGCTACACCTTC. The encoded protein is CASSDRGGPVYGYTF.